This T cell receptor (beta chain) was observed in a study of blood T cell repertoires in COVID-19. Study overall: Samples of COVID-19 (acute and convalescent) were obtained from the United States, Italy and Spain. PBMCs, B-cell-depleted T cells, or T cells were the source of the cDNA or gDNA that made up the material.

Original methodology: Amplification of reference gene primers provided the estimated nucleated cell counts. Profiling relied on immunoSEQ multiplex PCR, and the TCRdb table lists in-frame clones only, not all of them. The DNA was the basis for D and trimming; V, J and clone size are from that table. The data show approximately 61,000 clones, approximately 86% seen once. The CDR3 contains 15 residues. Germline assignment: CDR1 LGHNA and CDR2 YNFKEQ. V was clipped by 1 base and J by 4 bases; unmatched bases: 6. V usage is TRBV4-2 and J usage is TRBJ1-1, with 7 bases aligning to TRBD1. The clonotype comes from a man in his 70s with acute or convalescent COVID-19. The specimen sequenced was peripheral blood. The CDR3 sequence is CASSQAQGWGTEAFF. DNA of the CDR3: TGTGCCAGCAGCCAAGCACAGGGGTGGGGCACTGAAGCTTTCTTT.